The TCR beta chain under discussion was sequenced for a study of shared clonotypes between healthy human individuals. Study-level findings and limits: Shared across a few donors were around 5% of the naive CD4 clonotypes.

Germline-derived CDR1 and CDR2 are MDHEN and SYDVKM. Trimming removed 1 base at V and 7 bases at J, with 14 bases between. The length of the CDR3 is 15 residues. Concerning this clone itself: Its antigen is as yet unknown.

At a deep level, the assay was run. Each PCR replicate from the sorted subsets contained approximately 0.2 ug DNA, which is roughly 33,000 T cell genomes. Produced via immunoSEQ multiplex PCR; TCRdb's table is partial and in-frame only. This sample carries 700,000 or so clones, approximately 79% of them seen once, and the ten largest clones take 1.8%. The sequence was obtained from a woman aged 30 to 39 in good health. The chain links TRBV28 to TRBJ1-5, with D possibly TRBD1 on 5 matching bases. Sequenced input: memory CD4+ T cells sorted from blood. Indicated subset: CD45RA-negative fraction. CDR3 nucleotide sequence: TGTGCCAGCAGTTTATCAGACGGGAGGGACCAGCCCCAGCATTTT. It yields the protein CASSLSDGRDQPQHF. Full variable domain (remainder filled in from reference TRBV28 and TRBJ1-5): DVKVTQSSRYLVKRTGEKVFLECVQDMDHENMFWYRQDPGLGLRLIYFSYDVKMKEKGDIPEGYSVSREKKERFSLILESASTNQTSMYLCASSLSDGRDQPQHFGDGTRLSIL.